This T cell receptor beta chain was identified during a study of early T cells in non-severe SARS-CoV-2 infection. Study in general: Unsorted whole blood bulk RNA was sequenced, with unpaired chains. Study results and limitations: VDJdb matching skewed toward anti-spike CD8 responses, missing private and CD4 specificities.

The CDR3 runs to 15 residues. Germline-derived CDR1 and CDR2 are DFQATT and SNEGSKA (reference sequence). Deletions cut 0 bases from V and 2 bases from J, with 14 bases between. This clonotype was picked up a small number of times. Its antigen is unknown. Attached unique molecular identifiers marked individual cDNA molecules. TCRdb ran MiXCR on the 5' RACE reads and lists one entry per CDR3 protein. The sample records fewer than 40,000 distinct CDR3 sequences, around 6.6% being singletons. The specimen sequenced was whole blood. This TCR was sampled from an adult who was a healthcare worker with PCR-confirmed SARS-CoV-2 infection or an uninfected control (not recorded which). The chain links TRBV20-1 to TRBJ2-7; no clear D. The CDR3 bases are TGCAGTGCTAGAGATCAGGCCAGGCTCACCTACGAGCAGTACTTC. This gives the protein CSARDQARLTYEQYF.